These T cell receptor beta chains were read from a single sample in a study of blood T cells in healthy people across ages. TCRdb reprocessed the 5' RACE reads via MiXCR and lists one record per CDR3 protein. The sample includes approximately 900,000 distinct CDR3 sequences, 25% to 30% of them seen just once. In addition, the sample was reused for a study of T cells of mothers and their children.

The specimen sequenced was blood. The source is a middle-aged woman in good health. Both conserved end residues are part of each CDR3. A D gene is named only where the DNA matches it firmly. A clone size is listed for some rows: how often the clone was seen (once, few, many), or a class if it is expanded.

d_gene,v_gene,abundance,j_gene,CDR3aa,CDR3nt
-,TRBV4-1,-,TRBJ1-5,CASSQAPGIDQPQHF,TGCGCCAGCAGCCAAGCCCCAGGGATAGATCAGCCCCAGCATTTT
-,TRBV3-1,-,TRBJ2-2,CASSQLSSVGELFF,TGTGCCAGCAGCCAACTCAGTTCTGTCGGGGAGCTGTTTTTT
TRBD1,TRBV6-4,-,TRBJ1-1,CASSEGGGRTEAFF,TGTGCCAGCAGTGAAGGGGGCGGGCGCACTGAAGCTTTCTTT
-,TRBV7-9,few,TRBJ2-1,CASSSRGNPYNEQFF,TGTGCCAGCAGCTCACGGGGAAACCCGTACAATGAGCAGTTCTTC
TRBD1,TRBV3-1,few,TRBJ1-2,CASSQDGGQSHGYTF,TGTGCCAGCAGCCAAGATGGGGGACAGTCCCATGGCTACACCTTC
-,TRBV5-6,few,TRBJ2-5,CASTSWGEGGDNEQYF,TGTGCCAGCACCTCCTGGGGGGAAGGAGGGGACAATGAGCAGTACTTC
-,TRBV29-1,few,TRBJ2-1,CSVVSRVTYNEQFF,TGCAGCGTTGTATCCAGGGTGACCTACAATGAGCAGTTCTTC
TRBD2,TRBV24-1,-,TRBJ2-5,CATSAIERGGETQDF,TGTGCCACCAGTGCTATAGAGCGGGGGGGAGAGACCCAGGACTTC
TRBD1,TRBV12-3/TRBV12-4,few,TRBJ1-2,CASSPTGVSGYTF,TGTGCCAGCAGTCCGACAGGGGTCAGTGGCTACACCTTC
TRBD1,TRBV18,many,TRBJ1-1,CASSPGQGLTEAFF,TGTGCCAGCTCACCGGGACAGGGGCTCACTGAAGCTTTCTTT
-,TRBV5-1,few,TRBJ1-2,CASAVGDNYGYTF,TGCGCCAGTGCGGTCGGGGATAACTATGGCTACACCTTC
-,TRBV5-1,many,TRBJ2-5,CASSLSGFPRETQYF,TGCGCCAGCAGCTTGTCCGGGTTCCCGCGAGAGACCCAGTACTTC
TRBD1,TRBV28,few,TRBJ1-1,CASIPYPGQGRGNTEAFF,TGTGCCAGCATTCCCTATCCGGGACAGGGGCGGGGGAACACTGAAGCTTTCTTT
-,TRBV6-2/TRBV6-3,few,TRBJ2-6,CASVEAELSGANVLTF,TGTGCCAGCGTCGAGGCAGAGCTTTCTGGGGCCAACGTCCTGACTTTC
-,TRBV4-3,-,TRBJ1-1,CASSQDPGALEAFF,TGCGCCAGCAGCCAAGATCCCGGAGCCCTAGAAGCTTTCTTT
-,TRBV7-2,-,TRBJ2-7,CASSLAPLGEVKYEQYF,TGTGCCAGCAGCTTAGCCCCCCTCGGAGAGGTTAAGTACGAGCAGTACTTC
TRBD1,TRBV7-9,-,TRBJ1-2,CASSGDGTDELGGYTF,TGTGCCAGCAGCGGAGACGGGACAGACGAATTAGGCGGCTACACCTTC
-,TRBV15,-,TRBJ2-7,CAASFPGVAYEQYF,TGTGCCGCCAGCTTCCCTGGGGTTGCCTACGAGCAGTACTTC
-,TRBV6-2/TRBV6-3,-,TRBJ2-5,CASSSGPALQYF,TGTGCCAGCAGTTCGGGACCAGCGCTTCAGTACTTC
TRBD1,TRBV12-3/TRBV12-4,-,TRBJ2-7,CASSLRTGGQYF,TGTGCCAGCAGTCTACGGACAGGGGGGCAGTACTTC
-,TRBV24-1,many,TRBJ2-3,CATSSGSTDTQYF,TGTGCCACCAGCAGCGGAAGCACAGATACGCAGTATTTT
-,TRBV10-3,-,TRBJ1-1,CAISDQDNTEAFF,TGTGCCATCAGTGACCAGGACAACACTGAAGCTTTCTTT
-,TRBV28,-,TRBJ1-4,CASSLYLANNEKLFF,TGTGCCAGCAGTTTATATCTTGCAAATAATGAAAAACTGTTTTTT
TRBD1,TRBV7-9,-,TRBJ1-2,CASSFQLTGQEAEHTF,TGTGCCAGCAGCTTCCAACTAACGGGACAGGAGGCTGAACACACCTTC
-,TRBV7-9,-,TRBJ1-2,CASSLGGLHQEGYTF,TGTGCCAGCAGCCTAGGAGGCCTACACCAGGAAGGCTACACCTTC
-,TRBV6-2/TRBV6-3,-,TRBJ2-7,CASSYSTVSDSYEQYF,TGTGCCAGCAGTTACTCGACCGTATCAGATTCCTACGAGCAGTACTTC
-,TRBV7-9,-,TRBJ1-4,CASSLVEGMYEKLFF,TGTGCCAGCAGCTTAGTTGAGGGGATGTATGAAAAACTGTTTTTT
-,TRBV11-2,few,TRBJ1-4,CASSSSPNEKLFF,TGTGCCAGCAGCTCCTCCCCGAATGAAAAACTGTTTTTT